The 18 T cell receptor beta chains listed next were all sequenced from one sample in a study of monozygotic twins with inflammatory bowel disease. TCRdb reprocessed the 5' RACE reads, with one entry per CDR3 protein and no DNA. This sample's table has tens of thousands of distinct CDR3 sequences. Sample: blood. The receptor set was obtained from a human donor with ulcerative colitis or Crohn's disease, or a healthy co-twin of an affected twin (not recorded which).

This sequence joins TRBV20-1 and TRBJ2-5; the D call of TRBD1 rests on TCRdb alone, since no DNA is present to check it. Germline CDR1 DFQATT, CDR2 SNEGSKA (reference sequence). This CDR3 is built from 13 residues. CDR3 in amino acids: CSAPGTDQETQYF.

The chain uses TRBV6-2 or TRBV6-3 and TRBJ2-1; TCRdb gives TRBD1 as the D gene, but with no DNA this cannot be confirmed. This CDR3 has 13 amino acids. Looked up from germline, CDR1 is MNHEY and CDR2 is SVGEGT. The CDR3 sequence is CASSPGPPNEQFF.

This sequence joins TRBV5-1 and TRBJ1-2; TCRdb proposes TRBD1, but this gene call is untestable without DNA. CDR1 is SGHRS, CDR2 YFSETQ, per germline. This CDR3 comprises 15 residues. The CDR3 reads CASSGTGTGRYGYTF.

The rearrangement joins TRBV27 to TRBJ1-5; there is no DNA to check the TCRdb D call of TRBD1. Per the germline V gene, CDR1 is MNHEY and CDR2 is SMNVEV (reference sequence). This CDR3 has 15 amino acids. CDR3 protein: CASSPTGTINQPQHF.

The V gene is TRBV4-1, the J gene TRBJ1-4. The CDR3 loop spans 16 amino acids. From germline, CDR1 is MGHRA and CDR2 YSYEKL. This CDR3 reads CASSQGTVATNEKLFF.

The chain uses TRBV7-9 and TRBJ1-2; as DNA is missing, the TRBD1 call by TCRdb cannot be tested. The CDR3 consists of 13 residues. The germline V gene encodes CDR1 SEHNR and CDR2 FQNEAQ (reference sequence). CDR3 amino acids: CASSRDDSGGYTF.

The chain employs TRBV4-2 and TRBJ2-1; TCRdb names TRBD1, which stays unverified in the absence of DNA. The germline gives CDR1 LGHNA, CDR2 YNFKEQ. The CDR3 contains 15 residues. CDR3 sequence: CASSQTAWGSRFLFF.

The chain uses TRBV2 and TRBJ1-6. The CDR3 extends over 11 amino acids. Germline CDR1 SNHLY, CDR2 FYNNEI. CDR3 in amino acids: CATKGDSPLHF.

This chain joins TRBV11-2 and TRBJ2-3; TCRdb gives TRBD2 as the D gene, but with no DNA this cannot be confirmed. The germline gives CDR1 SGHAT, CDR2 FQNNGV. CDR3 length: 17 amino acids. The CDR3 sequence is CASSLIARAGSTDTQYF.

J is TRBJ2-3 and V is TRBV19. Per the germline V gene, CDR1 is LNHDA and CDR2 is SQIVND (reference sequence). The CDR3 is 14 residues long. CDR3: CASSTPFGTDTQYF.

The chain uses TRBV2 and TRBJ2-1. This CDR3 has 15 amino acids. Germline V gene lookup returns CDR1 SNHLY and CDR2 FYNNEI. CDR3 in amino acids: CASTKGTADYNEQFF.

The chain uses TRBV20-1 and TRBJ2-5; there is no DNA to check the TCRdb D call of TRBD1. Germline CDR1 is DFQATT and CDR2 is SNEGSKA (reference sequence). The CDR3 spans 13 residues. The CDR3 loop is CSAWRGVGKTQYF.

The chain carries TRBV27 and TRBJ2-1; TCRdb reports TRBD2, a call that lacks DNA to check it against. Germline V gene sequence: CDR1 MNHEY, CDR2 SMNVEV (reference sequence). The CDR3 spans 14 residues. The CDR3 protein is CASSFGTSGSEQFF.

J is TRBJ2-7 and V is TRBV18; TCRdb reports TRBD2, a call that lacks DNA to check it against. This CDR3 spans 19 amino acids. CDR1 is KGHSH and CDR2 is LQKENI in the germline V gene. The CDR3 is CASSPSSRRNFAGSYEQYF.

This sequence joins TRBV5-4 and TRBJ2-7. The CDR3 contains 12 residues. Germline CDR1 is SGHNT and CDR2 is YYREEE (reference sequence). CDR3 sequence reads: CASSPDNYEQYF.

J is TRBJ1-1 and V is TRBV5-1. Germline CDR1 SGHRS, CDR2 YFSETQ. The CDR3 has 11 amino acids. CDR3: CASSSYLGAFF.

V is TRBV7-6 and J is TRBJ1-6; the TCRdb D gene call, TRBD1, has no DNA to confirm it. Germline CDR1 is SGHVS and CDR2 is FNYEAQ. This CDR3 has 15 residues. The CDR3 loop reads CASSSSGQGASPLHF.

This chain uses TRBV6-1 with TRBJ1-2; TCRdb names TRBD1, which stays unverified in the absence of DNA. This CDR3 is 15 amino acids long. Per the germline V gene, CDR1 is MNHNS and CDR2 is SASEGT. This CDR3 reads CASSTPGVVNYGYTF.